The clone carrying this TCR beta chain was seen only a few times. As yet, its antigen is unknown. Specified treatment: oral pan-JAK inhibitor, 5-10 mg twice daily. Using a FACSAria, the CD4+ and CD8+ T cells were sorted from the PBMCs. CDR1 and CDR2 (germline): LNHDA, SQIVND (reference sequence). CDR3 length equals 15 residues. J was trimmed by 6 bases and V by 7 bases; bases with no gene match: 8. RNA extraction was followed by reverse transcription into cDNA, which acted as the sequencing template. Data came from immunoSEQ multiplex PCR; TCRdb stores just in-frame clones and leaves some out. The table lists around 290,000 clones, roughly 64% of them singletons. These data are taken from a study of CD8+ T cells in alopecia areata. Study-wide results and limits: Scalp clonality, together with expanded CD8+ clones among the top 100, fell significantly with tofacitinib. The study found that many expanded lesional clones persisted in scalp and blood during tofacitinib. Patients shared TCRs less clearly than mice did, possibly for HLA-related reasons.

The TCR was taken from a human donor with alopecia areata. The specimen was CD4+ T cells sorted from blood, collected at week 24, from a patient treated with tofacitinib. The gene calls are TRBV19 and TRBJ2-1, with 11 bases fitting TRBD2. The CDR3 sequence: CASTVAGGPFNEQFF. In nucleotides, the CDR3 is TGTGCCAGTACCGTAGCGGGGGGGCCATTCAATGAGCAGTTCTTC.